This section outlines one T cell receptor beta chain sequence together with its context. Antigen unknown. This sample is part of a study of cytomegalovirus exposure and HLA in healthy donors. Primers included in the PCR were 60 Vbeta and 13 Jbeta primers. Some clones are missing from TCRdb's copy, which holds only in-frame ones; the method was immunoSEQ multiplex PCR. This table holds 95,000 to 150,000 clones, around 70% found once. In germline, CDR1 is MDHEN, CDR2 SYDVKM. The CDR3 covers 14 residues. Study-level results: TCR beta sequences reportedly predicted most subjects' HLA-A and HLA-B alleles accurately. With later analysis, a missense DCLRE1C variant became linked to TCR beta V- and J-gene trimming. Later examination showed HLA-associated TCR beta chains had greater clonal expansion than equally common others.

These donors, healthy bone marrow donors, were studied. Sequencing was done on a sample of PBMCs. This TCR came from a woman aged 40 to 55 in good health and CMV-seronegative. This rearrangement joins TRBV28 to TRBJ2-5; a possible D gene is TRBD1 (5 bases). The end of the DNA aligns better with TRBJ2-7, so the J call may be wrong. CDR3 bases: TGTGCCAGCAGTCCGGAAGGGGTTTTCTACGAGCAGTACTTC. It yields the protein CASSPEGVFYEQYF.